One TCR beta chain is described in this entry. Its antigen is not identified. The data are from a study of CXCR3-negative and CXCR3-positive naive CD8 T cells. Libraries of TRB cDNA were made by 5' RACE and carried UMIs. TCRdb re-called the 5' RACE reads and shows each CDR3 protein once, DNA omitted. The clone table shows 50,000 to 65,000 distinct CDR3 sequences, with the ten largest holding about 4.5%. Study-wide results and caveats: Naive CXCR3-positive and CXCR3-negative cells shared similar TRBV-TRBJ usage, unlike memory cells.

This CDR3 is built from 11 residues. The germline CDR1 and CDR2 sequences are LNHDA and SQIVND (reference sequence). CD45RO-CCR7+CD27+CD95- expression identified naive CD8+ T cells. The TCR sequence derives from a human donor in good health. Some clones in this sample may be carry-over from other donors' samples. This chain joins TRBV19 and TRBJ1-2. The material sequenced was naive CXCR3- CD8+ T cells from blood. Subset indicated: CD45RO-CCR7+CD27+CD95- naive CD8+ T cells lacking CXCR3 (TNR3-). CDR3 amino acids: CASTSTTDYTF.